A selection of T cell receptor beta chains follows, all from one sample in a study of T cell responses to AZD1222 COVID-19 vaccine. Profiled with immunoSEQ multiplex PCR; TCRdb holds only in-frame clones, not every one. The top ten hold more than 3.5% of the sample, which has approximately 120,000 clones, about 88% seen once. The sample here was peripheral blood, taken on day 0 of AZD1222 vaccination. Receptor source: an adult in good health. The conserved cysteine and the conserved F or W are not part of the CDR3 here. A row's size may be missing; if present it is once, few, many or a size class.

>once|TRBV2|TRBJ2-2
ASRGVGLSGELF
>.|TRBV29-1|TRBJ1-1
SVEVGINTEAF
>.|TRBV6-1|TRBJ2-7
ASSEILTGPSSYEQY
>.|TRBV28|TRBJ2-7
ASSSRTSIRYEQY
>.|TRBV21-1|TRBJ1-5
ASSKGAGANQPQH
>.|TRBV7-2|TRBJ1-5
ASSLYEVNQPQH
>.|TRBV24-1|TRBJ2-2
ATSDLEGKGLNTGELF
>.|TRBV14|TRBJ2-1
ASSQSRRLSSYNEQF
>.|TRBV12-5|TRBJ2-7
ASGSNYEQY
>.|TRBV19|TRBJ1-6
ASSGQGDSPLH
>.|TRBV7-2|TRBJ2-5
ASSLVPSLIQETQY
>.|TRBV21-1|TRBJ1-4
ASSKPIVGLTSTNEKLF
>.|TRBV6-6|TRBJ2-2
ASSYRRGPTGELF
>once|TRBV27|TRBJ2-3
ASSLTGLKGTDTQY
>.|TRBV14|TRBJ1-4
ASSYRGIDEKLF
>.|TRBV5-1|TRBJ2-1
ASSLVSGRSYNEQF
>.|TRBV10-3|TRBJ1-1
AISESTEGLNTEAF
>.|TRBV19|TRBJ1-5
ASSTQGGGNQPQH
>.|TRBV27|TRBJ1-1
ASNLPEAF
>.|TRBV7-8|TRBJ1-2
ASSLAGQGGSGYT
>.|TRBV6-5|TRBJ1-5
ASSYGQGQPQH
>.|TRBV24-1|TRBJ1-2
ATSDPKGRRGGYT
>.|TRBV10-3|TRBJ2-7
AIKWDRGYEQY
>once|TRBV5-6|TRBJ1-5
ASSLFPTGYQPQH
>many|TRBV30|TRBJ2-7
AWTPGQGAYEQY
>.|TRBV29-1|TRBJ1-2
SGRGREGNGYT
>.|TRBV30|TRBJ2-1
AWSAYLAGPYNEQF
>.|TRBV2|TRBJ2-3
ASSEPDTQAFLTDTQY
>.|TRBV9|TRBJ2-1
ASSVAGGGDEQF
>.|TRBV30|TRBJ1-4
AWSYGGLGEKLF
>.|TRBV19|TRBJ2-2
ASSTRDGELF
>.|TRBV20-1|TRBJ2-7
SALQGYEQY
>few|TRBV3-1/TRBV3-2|TRBJ2-2
ASSRTVNTGELF
>.|TRBV24-1|TRBJ2-7
ATSGDKTYEQY
>few|TRBV27|TRBJ2-1
ASSLSGDRGRPYNEQF
>once|TRBV9|TRBJ2-7
ASSVGLAGGYEQY
>.|TRBV27|TRBJ1-2
ASSLAAGNYGYT
>.|TRBV19|TRBJ1-2
ASSPGTSYGYT
>.|TRBV5-1|TRBJ2-5
ASSLIQGGKTQY
>.|TRBV4-1|TRBJ1-1
ASSQDGSAGEGGEAF
>.|TRBV7-3|TRBJ2-1
ASSLTGTGVQF
>.|TRBV19|TRBJ1-5
ASSSRDTLGSQPQH